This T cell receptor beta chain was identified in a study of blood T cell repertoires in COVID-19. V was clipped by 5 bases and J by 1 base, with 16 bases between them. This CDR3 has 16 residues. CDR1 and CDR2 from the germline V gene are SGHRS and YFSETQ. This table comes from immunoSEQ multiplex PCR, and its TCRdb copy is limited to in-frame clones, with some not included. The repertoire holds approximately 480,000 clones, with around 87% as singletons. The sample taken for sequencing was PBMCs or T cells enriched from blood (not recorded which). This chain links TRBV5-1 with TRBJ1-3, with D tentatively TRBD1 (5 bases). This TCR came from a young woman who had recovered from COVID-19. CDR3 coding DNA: TGCGCCAGCAGAGCAGGGCCTTCCCTTTCTGGAAACACCATATATTTT. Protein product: CASRAGPSLSGNTIYF.